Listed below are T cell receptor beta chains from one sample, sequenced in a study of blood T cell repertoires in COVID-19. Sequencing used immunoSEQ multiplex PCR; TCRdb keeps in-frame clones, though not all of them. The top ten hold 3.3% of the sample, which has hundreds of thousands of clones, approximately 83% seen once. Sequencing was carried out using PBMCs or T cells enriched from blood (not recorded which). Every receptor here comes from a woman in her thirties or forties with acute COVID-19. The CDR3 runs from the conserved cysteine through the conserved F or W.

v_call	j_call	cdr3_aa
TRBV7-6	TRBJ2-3	CASTGNTDTQYF
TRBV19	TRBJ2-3	CASSIDITDTQYF
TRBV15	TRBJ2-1	CATSRDQGWGNEQFF
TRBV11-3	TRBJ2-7	CASSFRDSYEQYF
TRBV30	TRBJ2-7	CASLQGFSGHEQYF
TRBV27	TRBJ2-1	CASSTSDRFYNEQFF
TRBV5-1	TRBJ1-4	CASSLSGSQGKLFF
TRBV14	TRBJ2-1	CASSYGGLAGGLGNEQFF
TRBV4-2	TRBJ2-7	CASSQVTSGNYEQYF
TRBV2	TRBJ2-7	CASSPGGAETYEQYF
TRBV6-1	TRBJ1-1	CASSEARAAEAFF
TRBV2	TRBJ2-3	CASSDPGLAGGGTQYF
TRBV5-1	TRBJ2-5	CASSQDRGLGETQYF
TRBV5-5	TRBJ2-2	CASSRELAGPLTTGELFF
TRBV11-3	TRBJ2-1	CASSSSGSTVNEQFF
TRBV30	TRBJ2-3	CAWSAGPSTDTQYF
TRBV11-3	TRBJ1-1	CASSWQGAQANTEAFF
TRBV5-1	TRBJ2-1	CASSLAGGRPLDNEQFF
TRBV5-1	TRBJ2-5	CASSLTSGSGTQYF
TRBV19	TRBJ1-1	CASSDGGSDTEAFF
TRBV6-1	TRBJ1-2	CASSEALQTSNYGYTF
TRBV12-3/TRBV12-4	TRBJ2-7	CASSKRYEQYF
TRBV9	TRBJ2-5	CASSVAGGYQETQYF
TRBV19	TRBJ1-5	CASSTQQGGNQPQHF
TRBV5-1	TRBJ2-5	CASSSGETQYF
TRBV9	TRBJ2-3	CASSRTSGTLSTDTQYF
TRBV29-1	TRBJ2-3	CSASSGIGNTQYF
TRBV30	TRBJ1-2	CAWSGLELSNYGYTF
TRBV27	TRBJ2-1	CASSIGTRSNEQFF
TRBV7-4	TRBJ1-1	CASSLWGQLNTEAFF
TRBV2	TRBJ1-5	CASRVDRGGNQPQHF